This TCR beta chain is drawn from a study of graft-versus-host responses after intestinal transplantation. V gave up 2 bases and J gave up 6 bases, with 13 bases separating them. Germline V gene data show CDR1 as MNHEY and CDR2 as SMNVEV (reference sequence). The CDR3 is 14 residues long. Profiling relied on immunoSEQ multiplex PCR, and the TCRdb table lists in-frame clones only, not all of them. This table holds 85,000 to 100,000 clones, about 90% found once. On this clone: Its antigen is undetermined.

This sequence originates from a human donor who was the organ donor for an intestinal transplant. This material consisted of unstimulated CD8+ T cells sorted from spleen or lymph node cells, taken before transplant. The J gene is TRBJ1-2, the V gene TRBV27; no firm D call. This chain's CDR3 is CASSLTPSGDGYTF. The CDR3 bases are TGTGCCAGCAGTTTAACTCCCTCCGGTGATGGCTACACCTTC.